This entry is about one T cell receptor (beta chain). Antigen unknown. Amplification targeted TCR beta CDR3 regions from RNA transcripts. HTBI primers were used for first-round RT-PCR of the TCR CDR3. TCRdb passed the multiplex PCR reads through MiXCR, listing each CDR3 protein once. The sample lists roughly 300,000 distinct CDR3 sequences; approximately 15% were seen once. The record originates from a study of T cells in Graves' hyperthyroidism and ophthalmopathy. The length of the CDR3 is 12 residues. Germline V gene sequence: CDR1 MNHEY, CDR2 SVGEGT. V lost 6 bases, J lost 5 bases, and 10 bases lay in between. Study-wide findings and caveats: Also found in blood were most expanded thyroid clonotypes above 0.001.

Sequenced input: blood. The J gene is TRBJ2-5, the V gene TRBV6-2 or TRBV6-3, with D unresolved. The clonotype comes from a woman between 25 and 40 years old with Graves' hyperthyroidism. CDR3 in DNA: TGTGCCAGCAGATCCGCCGCGGAGACCCAGTACTTC. Its protein is CASRSAAETQYF.